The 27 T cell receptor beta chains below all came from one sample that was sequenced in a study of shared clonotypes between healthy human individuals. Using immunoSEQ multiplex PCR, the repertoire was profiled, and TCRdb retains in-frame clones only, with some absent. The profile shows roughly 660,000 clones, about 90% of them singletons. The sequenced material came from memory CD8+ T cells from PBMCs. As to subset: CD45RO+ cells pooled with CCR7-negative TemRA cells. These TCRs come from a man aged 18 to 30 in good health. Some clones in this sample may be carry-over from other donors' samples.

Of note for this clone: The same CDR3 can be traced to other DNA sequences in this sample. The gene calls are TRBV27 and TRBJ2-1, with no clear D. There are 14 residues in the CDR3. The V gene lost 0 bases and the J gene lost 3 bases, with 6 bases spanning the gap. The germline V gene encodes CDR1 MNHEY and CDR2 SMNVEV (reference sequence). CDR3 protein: CASSLSGGYNEQFF. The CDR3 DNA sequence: TGTGCCAGCAGTTTATCGGGCGGCTACAATGAGCAGTTCTTC.

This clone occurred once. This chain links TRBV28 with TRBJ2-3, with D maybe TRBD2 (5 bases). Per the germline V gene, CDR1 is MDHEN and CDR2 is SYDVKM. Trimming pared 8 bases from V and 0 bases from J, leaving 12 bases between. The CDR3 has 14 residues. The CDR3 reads CASGGQPSTDTQYF. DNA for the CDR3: TGTGCCAGCGGCGGGCAGCCGAGCACAGATACGCAGTATTTT. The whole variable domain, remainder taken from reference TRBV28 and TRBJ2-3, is DVKVTQSSRYLVKRTGEKVFLECVQDMDHENMFWYRQDPGLGLRLIYFSYDVKMKEKGDIPEGYSVSREKKERFSLILESASTNQTSMYLCASGGQPSTDTQYFGPGTRLTVL.

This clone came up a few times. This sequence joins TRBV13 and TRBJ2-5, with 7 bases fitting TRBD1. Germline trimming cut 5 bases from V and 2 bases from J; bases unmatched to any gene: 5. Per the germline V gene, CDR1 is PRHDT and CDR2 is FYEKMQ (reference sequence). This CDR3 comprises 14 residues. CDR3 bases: TGTGCCAGCAGCGCCCGACAGGGACAAGAGACCCAGTACTTC. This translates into CASSARQGQETQYF.

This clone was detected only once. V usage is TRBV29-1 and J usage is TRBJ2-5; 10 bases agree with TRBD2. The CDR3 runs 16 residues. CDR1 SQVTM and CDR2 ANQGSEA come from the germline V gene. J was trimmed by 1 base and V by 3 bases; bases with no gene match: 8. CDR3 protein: CSVDMWTSGGQETQYF. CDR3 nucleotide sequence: TGCAGCGTTGACATGTGGACTAGCGGTGGCCAAGAGACCCAGTACTTC.

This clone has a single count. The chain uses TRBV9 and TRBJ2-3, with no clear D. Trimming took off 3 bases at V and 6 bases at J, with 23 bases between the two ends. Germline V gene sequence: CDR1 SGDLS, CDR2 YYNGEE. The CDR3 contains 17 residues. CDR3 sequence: CASSAPVLQAGSDTQYF. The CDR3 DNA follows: TGTGCCAGCAGCGCCCCGGTCCTTCAGGCAGGATCCGATACGCAGTATTTT. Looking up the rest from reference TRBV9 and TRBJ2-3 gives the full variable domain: DSGVTQTPKHLITATGQRVTLRCSPRSGDLSVYWYQQSLDQGLQFLIQYYNGEERAKGNILERFSAQQFPDLHSELNLSSLELGDSALYFCASSAPVLQAGSDTQYFGPGTRLTVL.

The CDR3 protein is CASGDLSPQHF. The CDR3 DNA follows: TGTGCCAGCGGGGACCTTTCTCCCCAGCATTTT. The chain carries TRBV27 and TRBJ1-5; tentatively, D is TRBD1 (5 bases). Germline lookup yields CDR1 MNHEY and CDR2 SMNVEV (reference sequence). V was pared by 8 bases and J by 10 bases, with 12 bases between. The CDR3 spans 11 residues.

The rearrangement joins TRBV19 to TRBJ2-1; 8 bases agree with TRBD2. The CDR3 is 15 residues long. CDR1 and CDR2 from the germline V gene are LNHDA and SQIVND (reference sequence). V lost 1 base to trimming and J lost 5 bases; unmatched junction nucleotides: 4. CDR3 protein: CASSIAGGINNEQFF. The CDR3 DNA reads TGTGCCAGTAGTATAGCGGGAGGGATTAACAATGAGCAGTTCTTC.

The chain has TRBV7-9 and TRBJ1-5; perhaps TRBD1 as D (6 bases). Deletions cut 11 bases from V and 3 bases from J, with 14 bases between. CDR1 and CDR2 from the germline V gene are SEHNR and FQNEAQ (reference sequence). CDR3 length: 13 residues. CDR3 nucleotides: TGTGCCGGGGCGGGGGCGGACAATCAGCCCCAGCATTTT. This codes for CAGAGADNQPQHF.

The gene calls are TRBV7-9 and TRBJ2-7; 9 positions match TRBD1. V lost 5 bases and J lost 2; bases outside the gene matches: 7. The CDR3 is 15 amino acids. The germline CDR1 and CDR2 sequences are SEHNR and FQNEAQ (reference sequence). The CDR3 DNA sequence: TGTGCCAGCAGCAACCCGGGACAGGGCGCCTACGAGCAGTACTTC. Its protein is CASSNPGQGAYEQYF.

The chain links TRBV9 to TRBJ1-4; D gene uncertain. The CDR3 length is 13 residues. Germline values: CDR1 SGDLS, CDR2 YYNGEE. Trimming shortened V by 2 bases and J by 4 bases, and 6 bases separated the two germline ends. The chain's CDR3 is CASSVGSNEKLFF. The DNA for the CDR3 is TGTGCCAGCAGCGTCGGGAGTAATGAAAAACTGTTTTTT.

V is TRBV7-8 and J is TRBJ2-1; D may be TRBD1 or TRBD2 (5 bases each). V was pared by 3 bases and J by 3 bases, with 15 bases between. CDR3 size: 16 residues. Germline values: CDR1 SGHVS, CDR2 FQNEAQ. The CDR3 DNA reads TGTGCCAGCAGCTTTCAGGTGAGGGGAGACTACAATGAGCAGTTCTTC. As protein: CASSFQVRGDYNEQFF.

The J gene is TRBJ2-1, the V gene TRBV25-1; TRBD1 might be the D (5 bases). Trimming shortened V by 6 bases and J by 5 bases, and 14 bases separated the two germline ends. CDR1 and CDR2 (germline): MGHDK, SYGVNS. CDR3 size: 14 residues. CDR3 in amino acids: CASRDLTGDNEQFF. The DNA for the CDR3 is TGTGCCAGCAGAGACTTAACAGGAGACAATGAGCAGTTCTTC.

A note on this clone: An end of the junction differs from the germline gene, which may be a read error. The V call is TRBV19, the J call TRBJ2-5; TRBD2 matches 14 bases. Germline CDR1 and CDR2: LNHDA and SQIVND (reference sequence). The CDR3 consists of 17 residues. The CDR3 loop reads CAGSTGTSGSWEETQYF. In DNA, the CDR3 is TGTGCCGGTAGTACCGGGACTAGCGGGAGCTGGGAAGAGACCCAGTACTTC.

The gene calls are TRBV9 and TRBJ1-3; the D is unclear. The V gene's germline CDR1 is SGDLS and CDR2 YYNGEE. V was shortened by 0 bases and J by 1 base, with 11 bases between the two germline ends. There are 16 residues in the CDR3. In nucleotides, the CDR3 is TGTGCCAGCAGCGTAGATGGGGTAATTTCTGGAAACACCATATATTTT. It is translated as CASSVDGVISGNTIYF.

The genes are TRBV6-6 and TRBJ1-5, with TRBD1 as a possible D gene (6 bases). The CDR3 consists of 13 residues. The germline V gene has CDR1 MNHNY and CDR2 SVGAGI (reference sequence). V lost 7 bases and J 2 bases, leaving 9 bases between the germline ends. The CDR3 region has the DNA TGTGCCAGCATGTCAGGGGGCAATCAGCCCCAGCATTTT. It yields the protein CASMSGGNQPQHF.

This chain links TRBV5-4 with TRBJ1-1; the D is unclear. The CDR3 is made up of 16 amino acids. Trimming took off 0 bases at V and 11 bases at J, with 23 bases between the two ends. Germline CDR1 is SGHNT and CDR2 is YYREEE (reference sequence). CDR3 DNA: TGTGCCAGCAGCTTGGCACGGGGAGGGCCAGAGCTGGGCGCTTTCTTT. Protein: CASSLARGGPELGAFF.

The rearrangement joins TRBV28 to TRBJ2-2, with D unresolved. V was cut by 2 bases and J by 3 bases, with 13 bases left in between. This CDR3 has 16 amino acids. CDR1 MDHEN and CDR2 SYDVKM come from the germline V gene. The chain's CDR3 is CASSLGLSVHTGELFF. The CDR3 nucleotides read TGTGCCAGCAGTTTAGGTTTGAGTGTCCACACCGGGGAGCTGTTTTTT. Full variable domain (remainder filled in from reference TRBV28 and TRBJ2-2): DVKVTQSSRYLVKRTGEKVFLECVQDMDHENMFWYRQDPGLGLRLIYFSYDVKMKEKGDIPEGYSVSREKKERFSLILESASTNQTSMYLCASSLGLSVHTGELFFGEGSRLTVL.

CDR3 in DNA: TGTGCCAGCAGCTTAGGCACACGAGATGGCTACACCTTC. Protein: CASSLGTRDGYTF. The rearrangement links TRBV11-2 to TRBJ1-2; the D is unclear. Trimming pared 1 base from V and 6 bases from J, leaving 9 bases between. The CDR3 length is 13 residues. Germline V gene lookup returns CDR1 SGHAT and CDR2 FQNNGV.

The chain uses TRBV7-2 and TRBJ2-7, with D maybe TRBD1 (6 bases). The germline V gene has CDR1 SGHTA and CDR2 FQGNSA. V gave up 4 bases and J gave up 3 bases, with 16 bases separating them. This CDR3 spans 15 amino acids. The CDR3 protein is CASSSGPTGFYEQYF. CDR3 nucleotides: TGTGCCAGCAGCTCCGGGCCGACAGGCTTCTACGAGCAGTACTTC. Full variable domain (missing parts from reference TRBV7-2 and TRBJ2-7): GAGVSQSPSNKVTEKGKDVELRCDPISGHTALYWYRQSLGQGLEFLIYFQGNSAPDKSGLPSDRFSAERTGGSVSTLTIQRTQQEDSAVYLCASSSGPTGFYEQYFGPGTRLTVT.

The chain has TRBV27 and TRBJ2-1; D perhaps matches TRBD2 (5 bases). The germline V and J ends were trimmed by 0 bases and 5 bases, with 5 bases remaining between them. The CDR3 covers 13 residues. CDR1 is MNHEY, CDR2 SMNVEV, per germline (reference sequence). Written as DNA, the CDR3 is TGTGCCAGCAGTTTATCCGGGGACAATGAGCAGTTCTTC. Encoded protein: CASSLSGDNEQFF.

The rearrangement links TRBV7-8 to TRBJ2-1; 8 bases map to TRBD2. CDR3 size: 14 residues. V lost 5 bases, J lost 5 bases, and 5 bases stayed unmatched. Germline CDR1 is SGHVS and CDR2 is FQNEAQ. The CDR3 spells CASSALAGNNEQFF. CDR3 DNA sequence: TGTGCCAGCAGCGCTCTAGCGGGTAACAATGAGCAGTTCTTC.

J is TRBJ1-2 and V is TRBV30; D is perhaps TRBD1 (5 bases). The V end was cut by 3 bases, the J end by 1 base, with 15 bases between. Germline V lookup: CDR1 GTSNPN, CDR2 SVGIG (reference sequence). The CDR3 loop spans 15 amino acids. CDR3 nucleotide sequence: TGTGCCTGGAGACCGACGGGGGGGGATAACTATGGCTACACCTTC. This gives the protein CAWRPTGGDNYGYTF.

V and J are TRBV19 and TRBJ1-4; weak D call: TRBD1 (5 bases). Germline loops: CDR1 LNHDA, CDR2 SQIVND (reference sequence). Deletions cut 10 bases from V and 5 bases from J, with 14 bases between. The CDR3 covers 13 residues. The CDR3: CATSGTANEKLFF. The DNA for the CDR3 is TGTGCCACTTCCGGGACCGCGAATGAAAAACTGTTTTTT.

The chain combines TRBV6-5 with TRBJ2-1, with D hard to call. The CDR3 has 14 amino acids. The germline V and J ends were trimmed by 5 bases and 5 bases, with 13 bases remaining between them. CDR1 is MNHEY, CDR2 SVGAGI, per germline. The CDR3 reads CASSHYLGHNEQFF. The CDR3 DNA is TGTGCCAGCAGTCATTACCTAGGGCACAATGAGCAGTTCTTC.

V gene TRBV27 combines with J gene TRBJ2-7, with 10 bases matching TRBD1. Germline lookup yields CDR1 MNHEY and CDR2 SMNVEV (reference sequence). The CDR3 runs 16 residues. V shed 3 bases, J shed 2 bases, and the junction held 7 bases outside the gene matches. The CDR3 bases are TGTGCCAGCAGTTTCAATTTTGGACAGGGGGCCTACGAGCAGTACTTC. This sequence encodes CASSFNFGQGAYEQYF.

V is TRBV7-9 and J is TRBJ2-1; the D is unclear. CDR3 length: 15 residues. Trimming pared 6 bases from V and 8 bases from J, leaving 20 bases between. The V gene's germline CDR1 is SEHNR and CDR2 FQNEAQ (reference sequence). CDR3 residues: CASRHLVEARDEQFF. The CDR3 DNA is TGTGCCAGCAGACATTTGGTAGAGGCCAGAGATGAGCAGTTCTTC.

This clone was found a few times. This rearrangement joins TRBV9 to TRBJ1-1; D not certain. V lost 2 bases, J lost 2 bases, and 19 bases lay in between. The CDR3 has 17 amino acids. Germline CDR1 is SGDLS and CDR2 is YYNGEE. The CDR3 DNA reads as TGTGCCAGCAGCGTTTCCGGGGTGGTCGCGGGAAACACTGAAGCTTTCTTT. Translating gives CASSVSGVVAGNTEAFF. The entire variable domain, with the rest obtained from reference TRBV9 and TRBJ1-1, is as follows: DSGVTQTPKHLITATGQRVTLRCSPRSGDLSVYWYQQSLDQGLQFLIQYYNGEERAKGNILERFSAQQFPDLHSELNLSSLELGDSALYFCASSVSGVVAGNTEAFFGQGTRLTVV.